The 23 T cell receptor beta chains given below trace back to one sample, sequenced in a study of blood T cell repertoires in COVID-19. Sequencing was performed with immunoSEQ multiplex PCR; in TCRdb, only in-frame clones are kept and a portion is missing. The sample records under 150,000 clones, 90% being singletons. What was sequenced was peripheral blood. These receptors were taken from a human donor with active COVID-19. The donor label of this sample is uncertain.

This clone was recorded once. The chain recombines TRBV4-3 with TRBJ1-3; D gene unclear. Germline CDR1 LGHNA, CDR2 YSLEER. The V and J ends lost 1 base and 4 bases respectively, with 5 bases between them. This CDR3 spans 13 amino acids. CDR3 coding DNA: TGCGCCAGCAGCCAAGGTCAAGGAAACACCATATATTTT. This sequence encodes CASSQGQGNTIYF.

This clone was detected only a few times. The chain links TRBV4-1 to TRBJ1-2; D perhaps matches TRBD1 (5 bases). Trimming shortened V by 1 base and J by 4 bases, and 13 bases separated the two germline ends. Germline V lookup: CDR1 MGHRA, CDR2 YSYEKL. The CDR3 has 15 amino acids. CDR3 amino acids: CASSQGDDSFYGYTF. CDR3 nucleotide sequence: TGCGCCAGCAGCCAAGGGGATGACAGTTTCTATGGCTACACCTTC.

This chain joins TRBV25-1 and TRBJ1-3; tentatively, D is TRBD1 (5 bases). CDR3 length: 15 amino acids. V gave up 8 bases and J gave up 3 bases, with 17 bases separating them. CDR1 is MGHDK and CDR2 is SYGVNS in the germline V gene. The CDR3 region has the DNA TGTGCCAGCGCCCCCATCGGGGGGAATGGAAACACCATATATTTT. It is translated as CASAPIGGNGNTIYF.

The chain couples TRBV19 to TRBJ1-2, with D maybe TRBD1 (6 bases). Trimming took off 4 bases at V and 0 bases at J, with 12 bases between the two ends. CDR3 length equals 15 residues. Germline CDR1 LNHDA, CDR2 SQIVND (reference sequence). CDR3 sequence (DNA): TGTGCCAGTAGTACCCGACAGGCCACTAACTATGGCTACACCTTC. It translates to CASSTRQATNYGYTF.

V is TRBV2 and J is TRBJ1-1; perhaps TRBD1 as D (6 bases). The V end was cut by 6 bases, the J end by 1 base, with 9 bases between. CDR3 size: 13 residues. Germline values: CDR1 SNHLY, CDR2 FYNNEI. Here the CDR3 reads CASSRGQNTEAFF. The CDR3 bases are TGTGCCAGCAGCAGGGGACAGAACACTGAAGCTTTCTTT.

The chain combines TRBV20-1 with TRBJ1-2; D is possibly TRBD1 (5 bases). The germline CDR1 and CDR2 sequences are DFQATT and SNEGSKA (reference sequence). The CDR3 has 17 amino acids. Trimming pared 3 bases from V and 5 bases from J, leaving 25 bases between. CDR3 sequence reads: CSASALLRDLLVYGYTF. In DNA form, the CDR3 reads TGCAGTGCTAGTGCTCTCCTCAGGGACTTACTCGTTTATGGCTACACCTTC.

The rearrangement joins TRBV7-8 to TRBJ2-1; TRBD2 matches 16 bases. The CDR3 has 15 amino acids. The V gene's germline CDR1 is SGHVS and CDR2 FQNEAQ. The J segment lost 11 bases and the V segment lost 2 bases, leaving 3 bases of the junction unmatched. CDR3 sequence: CASSLTGLAGGQQFF. As DNA, the CDR3 is TGTGCCAGCAGCTTAACGGGACTAGCGGGGGGGCAGCAGTTCTTC.

The rearrangement joins TRBV27 to TRBJ1-2; the match to TRBD1 covers 11 bases. The CDR3 is made up of 15 amino acids. The junction had 7 bases not matched to a gene; V was cut back by 5 bases and J by 5 bases. Looked up from germline, CDR1 is MNHEY and CDR2 is SMNVEV (reference sequence). CDR3 amino acids: CASSPRDRGIYGYTF. The CDR3 nucleotides read TGTGCCAGCAGTCCCCGGGACAGGGGGATTTATGGCTACACCTTC.

This clone was picked up one time. V and J are TRBV7-9 and TRBJ2-5, with a weak D call TRBD2 (5 bases). From germline, CDR1 is SEHNR and CDR2 FQNEAQ (reference sequence). CDR3 size: 16 residues. V was trimmed by 4 bases and J by 3 bases, leaving 18 bases between them. Here the CDR3 reads CASSSNVGFGEETQYF. CDR3 in DNA: TGTGCCAGCAGCTCAAACGTTGGATTCGGGGAAGAGACCCAGTACTTC.

This clone appeared once. The gene calls are TRBV11-2 and TRBJ2-1; 13 bases fit TRBD2. The CDR3 is 15 amino acids. V shed 5 bases and J 8 bases; nucleotides not matched to a gene: 6. Germline V CDR1 and CDR2: SGHAT, FQNNGV. The CDR3 DNA reads TGTGCCAGCAGCGTGAGACTAGCGGGGGGCTATGAGCAGTTCTTC. This encodes CASSVRLAGGYEQFF.

The chain recombines TRBV4-2 with TRBJ2-5, with 8 bases lining up with TRBD1. The CDR3 sequence is 18 residues long. Germline V gene lookup returns CDR1 LGHNA and CDR2 YNFKEQ. Losses at the gene ends were 0 bases for V and 5 bases for J; bases not matched to a gene: 14. CDR3 coding DNA: TGTGCCAGCAGCCAAGATAGGGCAGGGGGCGCCCTGTCGGAGACCCAGTACTTC. It codes for CASSQDRAGGALSETQYF.

The chain recombines TRBV5-4 with TRBJ2-7, with TRBD1 matching over 10 bases. Trimming removed 4 bases from V and 4 bases from J; junction bases left unmatched: 14. From germline, CDR1 is SGHNT and CDR2 YYREEE (reference sequence). The CDR3 length is 17 residues. CDR3 region: CASSAGQGRSVGYEQYF. As DNA, the CDR3 is TGTGCCAGCAGCGCGGGACAGGGGAGGTCTGTGGGGTACGAGCAGTACTTC.

The chain recombines TRBV6-5 with TRBJ1-6; D not resolved. V shed 0 bases and J shed 5 bases, with 11 bases lying between them. In germline, CDR1 is MNHEY, CDR2 SVGAGI. The CDR3 covers 16 residues. Here the CDR3 reads CASSYSHRGNNSPLHF. The CDR3 DNA reads TGTGCCAGCAGTTACTCGCACAGAGGGAATAATTCACCCCTCCACTTT.

This clone was picked up one time. The chain joins TRBV3-1 (or the pseudogene TRBV3-2) to TRBJ2-1; no clear D. V lost 5 bases, J lost 10 bases, and 12 bases lay in between. The CDR3 has 12 amino acids. Germline lookup yields CDR1 LGHDT and CDR2 YNNKEL (reference sequence). CDR3 DNA sequence: TGTGCCAGCAGCAACAGAGTAAAAGAGCAGTTCTTC. This sequence encodes CASSNRVKEQFF.

The table lists this clone with a count of one. The rearrangement links TRBV29-1 to TRBJ2-7, with a possible D match to TRBD1 (6 bases). Germline CDR1 and CDR2: SQVTM and ANQGSEA. The germline V and J ends were trimmed by 7 bases and 0 bases, with 16 bases remaining between them. The CDR3 spans 14 residues. CDR3 loop: CSAISRTVSYEQYF. Written as DNA, the CDR3 is TGCAGCGCCATCTCCCGGACAGTCTCCTACGAGCAGTACTTC.

The chain carries TRBV20-1 and TRBJ2-3; 8 bases are shared with TRBD1. Germline CDR1 DFQATT, CDR2 SNEGSKA (reference sequence). This CDR3 is 14 amino acids long. V was pared by 4 bases and J by 4 bases, with 7 bases of the junction left unmatched. CDR3 residues: CSANDRGWSDTQYF. DNA of the CDR3: TGCAGTGCTAATGACAGGGGTTGGTCAGATACGCAGTATTTT.

Only a few counts were recorded for this clone. The chain has TRBV3-1 (or the pseudogene TRBV3-2) and TRBJ2-2; 11 bases fit TRBD1. CDR3 length: 16 amino acids. The J segment lost 4 bases and the V segment lost 4 bases, leaving 5 bases of the junction unmatched. Per the germline V gene, CDR1 is LGHDT and CDR2 is YNNKEL (reference sequence). As DNA, the CDR3 is TGTGCCAGCAGCCCGAGGACAGGGGGCGGCACCGGGGAGCTGTTTTTT. This translates into CASSPRTGGGTGELFF.

CDR3 nucleotide sequence: TGCGCCATCTGCGGGCCGGGTCAAGAGACCCAGTACTTC. Translated, it gives CAICGPGQETQYF. The chain carries TRBV10-1 and TRBJ2-5; tentative D call: TRBD2 (5 bases). Per the germline V gene, CDR1 is WNHNN and CDR2 is SYGVQD (reference sequence). Trimming removed 10 bases at V and 2 bases at J, with 14 bases between. The CDR3 has 13 residues.

V gene TRBV5-1 combines with J gene TRBJ1-1; TRBD1 is a possible D gene (6 bases). Per germline, CDR1 SGHRS and CDR2 YFSETQ. V lost 0 bases and J 9 bases, leaving 15 bases between the germline ends. CDR3 length equals 14 residues. Here the CDR3 DNA reads TGCGCCAGCAGCTTGGGGGCGGCAGGGGCCCAAGCTTTCTTT. Protein product: CASSLGAAGAQAFF.

The chain couples TRBV11-2 to TRBJ2-1; D ambiguous. In germline, CDR1 is SGHAT, CDR2 FQNNGV. CDR3 size: 13 residues. Trimming removed 8 bases at V and 3 bases at J, with 11 bases between. The CDR3, as DNA: TGTGCCAGCGCGCTTGTGAACTACAATGAGCAGTTCTTC. Amino acid sequence: CASALVNYNEQFF.

CDR3 sequence (DNA): TGTGCCAGCAGTGAAAGCGGACTGGACCCCGGGAGACCCTACGAGCAGTACTTC. Amino acid sequence: CASSESGLDPGRPYEQYF. V usage is TRBV2 and J usage is TRBJ2-7, with D possibly being TRBD2 (6 bases). Trimming cost V 2 bases and J 2 bases, with 22 bases left between them. Germline V gene sequence: CDR1 SNHLY, CDR2 FYNNEI. This CDR3 contains 18 residues.

The rearrangement joins TRBV12-3 or TRBV12-4 to TRBJ1-6; 7 bases are shared with TRBD1. The CDR3 extends over 13 amino acids. V was pared by 7 bases and J by 4 bases, with 1 base of the junction left unmatched. The DNA for the CDR3 is TGTGCCAGCACGACAGGGTATAATTCACCCCTCCACTTT. Residues: CASTTGYNSPLHF.

The chain links TRBV6-5 to TRBJ1-1; 8 bases fit TRBD1. CDR1 and CDR2 from the germline V gene are MNHEY and SVGAGI. There are 15 residues in the CDR3. J was trimmed by 5 bases and V by 6 bases; bases with no gene match: 11. The CDR3 DNA reads TGTGCCAGCAGAGTTATGGACAGGGACCTAACTGAAGCTTTCTTT. As protein: CASRVMDRDLTEAFF.